Sequencing of this TCR beta chain was carried out in a study of cytomegalovirus exposure and HLA in healthy donors. Findings and caveats of the study: Later, TCR association rates were found to vary by HLA locus, highest for DRB1 and lowest for HLA-C. Among TCR beta chains, those listed as cytomegalovirus-associated numbered fewer than 200. The presence/absence work took it that sequencing depth was about the same across donors. With later analysis, a missense DCLRE1C variant became linked to TCR beta V- and J-gene trimming.

The CDR3 has 15 amino acids. The germline V and J ends were trimmed by 0 bases and 0 bases, with 9 bases remaining between them. The V gene's germline CDR1 is LGHNA and CDR2 YNFKEQ. PCR employed 60 Vbeta and 13 Jbeta primers. Some clones are missing from TCRdb's copy, which holds only in-frame ones; the method was immunoSEQ multiplex PCR. The table has approximately 90,000 clones, 55% to 75% seen once; the top ten hold around 15%. For this clone: Its antigen is unidentified.

The V gene is TRBV4-2, the J gene TRBJ2-7; possible D gene TRBD2, 6 bases. This receptor was identified in a woman aged 50 to 65 in good health and CMV-seropositive. Sequencing was performed on PBMCs. The CDR3 is CASSQEGGNSYEQYF. CDR3 bases: TGTGCCAGCAGCCAAGAGGGCGGGAACTCCTACGAGCAGTACTTC.